This TCR beta chain was sequenced in a study of spatial heterogeneity in lung cancer. This clonotype was observed a handful of times. Regarding time point: sample taken at primary tumor resection. Researchers sequenced whole RNA taken from tumor, nontumor lung or frozen PBMC without sorting. TCRdb called the 5' RACE reads again in MiXCR, with one record for every CDR3 protein. The top ten hold approximately 5.6% of the sample, which has over 75,000 distinct CDR3 sequences, approximately 20% seen once. Deletions cut 3 bases from V and 2 bases from J, with 10 bases between. This CDR3 has 14 residues. Germline CDR1 reads SGHAT; CDR2 reads FQNNGV.

This chain joins TRBV11-2 and TRBJ2-5, with D uncertain. This TCR derives from a male donor with early-stage non-small cell lung cancer. Source: PBMCs, taken at surgery. CDR3 coding DNA: TGTGCCAGCAGCTTCCCACTAAATCAAGAGACCCAGTACTTC. As protein: CASSFPLNQETQYF.